This is a list of T cell receptor beta chains from one sample in a study of T-cell memory formation after mild COVID-19. TCRdb ran MiXCR on the 5' RACE reads and lists one entry per CDR3 protein. The sample has around 450,000 distinct CDR3 sequences; 20% are singletons. Sequencing was done on a sample of PBMCs or a T cell subset sorted from them (not recorded which). The receptors come from an adult woman who had mild COVID-19 (a few samples of this study predate the infection). Cell type and time point are not known. Both conserved end residues are part of each CDR3. A D gene is named only where the DNA matches it firmly.

J gene | CDR3 length | D gene | V gene | CDR3 protein
TRBJ2-7 | 11 | TRBD1 | TRBV20-1 | CSADRGYEQYF
TRBJ2-5 | 14 | NA | TRBV7-9 | CASSTFGAEETQYF
TRBJ2-1 | 13 | NA | TRBV5-5 | CASSSFSPNEQFF
TRBJ1-5 | 16 | TRBD1 | TRBV20-1 | CSARDRGIYSNQPQHF
TRBJ1-2 | 16 | TRBD1 | TRBV30 | CAWSEPGTGGFYGYTF
TRBJ2-3 | 14 | NA | TRBV7-2 | CASSQGYSTDTQYF
TRBJ1-5 | 14 | NA | TRBV10-3 | CAISEDPQGQPQHF
TRBJ2-2 | 19 | TRBD1 | TRBV4-2 | CASSQRQGFSLTNTGELFF
TRBJ1-2 | 20 | NA | TRBV10-3 | CAISEYTSVYPPIANYGYTF
TRBJ2-1 | 17 | TRBD2 | TRBV4-2 | CASSQELSGSSYNEQFF
TRBJ1-4 | 16 | NA | TRBV15 | CATSRDPPRTVEKLFF
TRBJ2-3 | 15 | NA | TRBV18 | CASSPVGLAADTQYF
TRBJ2-1 | 16 | TRBD2 | TRBV7-2 | CASSLSGRDSYNEQFF
TRBJ2-5 | 16 | NA | TRBV5-1 | CASSLDSGWKLGTQYF
TRBJ2-4 | 15 | NA | TRBV24-1 | CATSDPGGLEDIQYF
TRBJ1-2 | 11 | NA | TRBV29-1 | CSVTANYGYTF
TRBJ2-1 | 13 | NA | TRBV14 | CASSPYRVGEQFF
TRBJ2-3 | 22 | TRBD2 | TRBV7-3 | CASSPSRITSAYERMPPDTQYF
TRBJ2-1 | 12 | NA | TRBV29-1 | CSAEGEDNEQFF
TRBJ2-2 | 18 | TRBD2 | TRBV6-1 | CASRSPSLAGGPGGELFF
TRBJ1-2 | 13 | NA | TRBV30 | CAWSVSGLYGYTF
TRBJ2-1 | 13 | NA | TRBV7-3 | CASSDGTYNEQFF
TRBJ2-3 | 15 | TRBD1 | TRBV5-4 | CASSLGTGWGDTQYF
TRBJ2-3 | 12 | NA | TRBV7-2 | CASSPAADTQYF
TRBJ2-7 | 15 | NA | TRBV7-2 | CASSPHKGVGYEQYF
TRBJ2-5 | 12 | NA | TRBV29-1 | CSVELFGETQYF
TRBJ1-1 | 13 | TRBD1 | TRBV6-5 | CASSYTGDKKAFF
TRBJ2-2 | 17 | NA | TRBV7-2 | CASSPKIASGNTGELFF
TRBJ2-3 | 13 | NA | TRBV12-3/TRBV12-4 | CASRRQSTDTQYF
TRBJ1-1 | 13 | NA | TRBV7-2 | CASSSFAVSEAFF
TRBJ2-7 | 15 | NA | TRBV7-6 | CASSFTSFVTGEQYF
TRBJ2-1 | 13 | NA | TRBV6-5 | CASRGQGVYEQFF
TRBJ2-7 | 14 | NA | TRBV5-1 | CASSLATGPYEQYF
TRBJ2-7 | 15 | NA | TRBV12-3/TRBV12-4 | CASSQEGPGSYEQYF
TRBJ2-2 | 13 | NA | TRBV12-3/TRBV12-4 | CASNLGRTGELFF
TRBJ2-1 | 13 | NA | TRBV30 | CAWSVGADVEQFF
TRBJ1-4 | 13 | NA | TRBV29-1 | CSVERGFGEKLFF
TRBJ1-2 | 15 | NA | TRBV5-1 | CASSSNRDGLGGYTF
TRBJ2-7 | 14 | TRBD1 | TRBV12-3/TRBV12-4 | CASSSGTGRFEQYF
TRBJ2-1 | 15 | TRBD2 | TRBV7-8 | CASSPRGGRDNEQFF
TRBJ2-1 | 16 | TRBD1 | TRBV7-9 | CASSSPTGGSYNEQFF
TRBJ2-6 | 16 | NA | TRBV24-1 | CATSDLPGVGANVLTF
TRBJ2-1 | 13 | NA | TRBV7-9 | CASSSRSYNEQFF
TRBJ1-2 | 16 | TRBD1 | TRBV18 | CASSPTDRATSYGYTF
TRBJ2-7 | 15 | NA | TRBV12-3/TRBV12-4 | CASSLGGTPTYEQYF
TRBJ1-5 | 17 | NA | TRBV5-4 | CASSFRLSRFGNQPQHF
TRBJ1-4 | 9 | NA | TRBV7-9 | CASSLELGF
TRBJ1-1 | 13 | NA | TRBV2 | CASSEDYGTEAFF
TRBJ2-3 | 15 | TRBD2 | TRBV4-1 | CASARGLAFTDTQYF
TRBJ2-3 | 15 | NA | TRBV3-1 | CASSSPGDGADTQYF
TRBJ2-7 | 14 | NA | TRBV5-6 | CASSFQTGWYEQYF
TRBJ1-5 | 13 | NA | TRBV30 | CAWSGGGNQPQHF
TRBJ2-6 | 15 | TRBD1 | TRBV14 | CASSPTGVGANVLTF
TRBJ1-1 | 12 | NA | TRBV12-3/TRBV12-4 | CASRRQNTEAFF
TRBJ2-5 | 14 | NA | TRBV7-3 | CASSLSGAGETQYF
TRBJ2-3 | 17 | NA | TRBV5-1 | CASSLGRTRGGTDTQYF
TRBJ2-3 | 17 | TRBD2 | TRBV4-2 | CASSQELAEPSTDTQYF
TRBJ1-1 | 13 | NA | TRBV12-3/TRBV12-4 | CASSLVQGILAFF
TRBJ2-1 | 13 | NA | TRBV20-1 | CSARGPTLDEQFF
TRBJ2-7 | 13 | TRBD2 | TRBV7-2 | CASSTSGRPEQYF